The clone carrying this T cell receptor (beta chain) appeared once. Its antigen is as yet unknown. Assay: immunoSEQ multiplex PCR; the TCRdb copy retains only in-frame clones and omits some. The sample contains 90,000 to 95,000 clones, 60% to 80% of which appear only once. This CDR3 contains 15 residues. The trim removed 1 base at V and 9 bases at J, leaving 4 bases unmatched. Germline lookup yields CDR1 SGDLS and CDR2 YYNGEE. These data come from a study of cytotoxic CD8 clonotypes in ibrutinib-treated CLL. Study-level points and caveats: Stable or contracted on treatment, public clonotypes were also uncommon. Measured clonality at baseline was greater than in age-matched healthy donors and tracked with circulating CD8+ T-cell counts. Whereas clonality rose at ibrutinib response, it declined toward baseline at progression. Sustained-remission and progressing patients were not sampled at matched times.

Sequenced here: PBMCs, sampled after 24 months of ibrutinib treatment. This sequence originates from a human donor with chronic lymphocytic leukemia. The rearrangement links TRBV9 to TRBJ2-1; 13 bases are a match to TRBD2. The CDR3 nucleotides are TGTGCCAGCAGCGTATGGACTAGCGGGAGCGGTGAGCAGTTCTTC. This sequence encodes CASSVWTSGSGEQFF. The complete variable domain, with remaining parts taken from reference TRBV9 and TRBJ2-1, reads DSGVTQTPKHLITATGQRVTLRCSPRSGDLSVYWYQQSLDQGLQFLIQYYNGEERAKGNILERFSAQQFPDLHSELNLSSLELGDSALYFCASSVWTSGSGEQFFGPGTRLTVL.